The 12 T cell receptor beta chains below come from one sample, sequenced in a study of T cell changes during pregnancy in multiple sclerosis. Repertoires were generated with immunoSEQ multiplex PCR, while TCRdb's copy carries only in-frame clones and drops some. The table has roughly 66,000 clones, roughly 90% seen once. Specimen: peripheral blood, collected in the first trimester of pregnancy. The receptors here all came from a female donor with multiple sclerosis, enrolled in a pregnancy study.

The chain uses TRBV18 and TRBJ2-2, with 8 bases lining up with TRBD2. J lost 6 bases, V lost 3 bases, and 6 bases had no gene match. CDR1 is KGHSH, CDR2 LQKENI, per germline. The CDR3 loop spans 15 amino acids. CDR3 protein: CASSPASGRSGELFF. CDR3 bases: TGTGCCAGCTCACCGGCGAGCGGGAGATCCGGGGAGCTGTTTTTT.

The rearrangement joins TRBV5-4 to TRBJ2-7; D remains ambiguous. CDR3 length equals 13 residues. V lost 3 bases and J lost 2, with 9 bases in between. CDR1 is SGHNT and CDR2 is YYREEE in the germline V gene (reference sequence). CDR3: CASSSYPTYEQYF. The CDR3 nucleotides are TGTGCCAGCAGCTCCTATCCTACCTACGAGCAGTACTTC. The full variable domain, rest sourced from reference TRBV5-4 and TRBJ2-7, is ETGVTQSPTHLIKTRGQQVTLRCSSQSGHNTVSWYQQALGQGPQFIFQYYREEENGRGNFPPRFSGLQFPNYSSELNVNALELDDSALYLCASSSYPTYEQYFGPGTRLTVT.

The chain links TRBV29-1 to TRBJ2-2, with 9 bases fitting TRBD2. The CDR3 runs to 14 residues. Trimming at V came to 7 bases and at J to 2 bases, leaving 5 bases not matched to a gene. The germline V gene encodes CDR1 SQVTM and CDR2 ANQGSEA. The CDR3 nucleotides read TGCAGCGCAAGGACTAGCGCCAACACCGGGGAGCTGTTTTTT. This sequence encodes CSARTSANTGELFF.

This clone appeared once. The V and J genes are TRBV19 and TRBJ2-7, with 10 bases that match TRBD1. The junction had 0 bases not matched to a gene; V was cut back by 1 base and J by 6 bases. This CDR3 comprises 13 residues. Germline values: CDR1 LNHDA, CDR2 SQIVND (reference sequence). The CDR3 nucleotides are TGTGCCAGTAGTATAGGGACAGGGGGCGAGCAGTACTTC. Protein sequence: CASSIGTGGEQYF.

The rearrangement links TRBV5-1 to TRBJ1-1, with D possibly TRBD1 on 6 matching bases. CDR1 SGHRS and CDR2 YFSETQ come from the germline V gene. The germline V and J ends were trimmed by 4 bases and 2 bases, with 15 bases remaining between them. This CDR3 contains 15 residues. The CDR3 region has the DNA TGCGCCAGCAGCAAAATCAGGGGCTCAAACACTGAAGCTTTCTTT. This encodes CASSKIRGSNTEAFF.

CDR3 DNA sequence: TGTGCCAGCAGCCAAGTCGGGACTAGCGGGAGAGAGGGGGAGCAGTACTTC. Its protein product is CASSQVGTSGREGEQYF. V and J are TRBV4-2 and TRBJ2-7; TRBD2 agrees at 14 bases. Germline CDR1 reads LGHNA; CDR2 reads YNFKEQ. V was pared by 1 base and J by 7 bases, with 9 bases of the junction left unmatched. There are 17 residues in the CDR3.

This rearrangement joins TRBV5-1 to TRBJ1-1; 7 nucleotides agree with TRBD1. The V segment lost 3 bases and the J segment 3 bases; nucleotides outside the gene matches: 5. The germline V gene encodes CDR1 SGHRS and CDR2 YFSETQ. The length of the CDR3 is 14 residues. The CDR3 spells CASSYRGEYTEAFF. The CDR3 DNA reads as TGCGCCAGCAGCTACAGGGGCGAGTACACTGAAGCTTTCTTT. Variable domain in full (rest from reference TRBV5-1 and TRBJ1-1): KAGVTQTPRYLIKTRGQQVTLSCSPISGHRSVSWYQQTPGQGLQFLFEYFSETQRNKGNFPGRFSGRQFSNSRSEMNVSTLELGDSALYLCASSYRGEYTEAFFGQGTRLTVV.

CDR3 region: CASQAANYNEQFF. CDR3 in DNA: TGTGCCAGTCAAGCGGCCAACTACAATGAGCAGTTCTTC. This chain connects TRBV19 to TRBJ2-1; TRBD2 might be the D (5 bases). The germline V and J ends were trimmed by 8 bases and 3 bases, with 11 bases remaining between them. Per germline, CDR1 LNHDA and CDR2 SQIVND (reference sequence). The CDR3 consists of 13 residues.

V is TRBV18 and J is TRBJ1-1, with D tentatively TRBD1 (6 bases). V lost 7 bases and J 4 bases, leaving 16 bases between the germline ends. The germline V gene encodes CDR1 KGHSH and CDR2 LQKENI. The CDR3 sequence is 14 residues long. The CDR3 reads CASYAGAGSTEAFF. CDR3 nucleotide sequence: TGTGCCAGCTATGCAGGGGCCGGTTCCACTGAAGCTTTCTTT.

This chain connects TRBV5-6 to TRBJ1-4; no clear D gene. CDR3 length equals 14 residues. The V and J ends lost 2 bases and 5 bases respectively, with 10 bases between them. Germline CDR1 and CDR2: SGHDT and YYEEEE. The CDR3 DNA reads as TGTGCCAGCAGCTTCGGAGCCTCAAATGAAAAACTGTTTTTT. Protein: CASSFGASNEKLFF.

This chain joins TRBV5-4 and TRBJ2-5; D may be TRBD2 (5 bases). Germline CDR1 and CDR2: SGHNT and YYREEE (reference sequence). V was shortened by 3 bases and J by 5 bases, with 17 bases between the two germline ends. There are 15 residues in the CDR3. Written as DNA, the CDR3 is TGTGCCAGCAGCTCCGCGGGTCCATTTCGTGAGACCCAGTACTTC. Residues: CASSSAGPFRETQYF.

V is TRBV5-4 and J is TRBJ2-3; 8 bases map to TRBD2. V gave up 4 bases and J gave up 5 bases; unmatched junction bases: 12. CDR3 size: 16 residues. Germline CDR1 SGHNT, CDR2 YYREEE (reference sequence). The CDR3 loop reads CASSTKAGGLGDTQYF. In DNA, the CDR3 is TGTGCCAGCAGCACCAAGGCGGGAGGTTTAGGAGATACGCAGTATTTT.